The sequence of this T cell receptor (beta chain) was determined in a study of T-cell memory formation after mild COVID-19. Study observations and caveats: Some SARS-CoV-2-responding clones were already detected in memory before infection.

Only a few counts were recorded for this clonotype. Its antigen is not known. Using its own MiXCR run on the 5' RACE reads, TCRdb lists one record per CDR3 protein. Among about 560,000 distinct CDR3 sequences, around 15% were seen once, and the ten largest hold roughly 7.8%. The CDR3 runs to 12 residues. Germline values: CDR1 DFQATT, CDR2 SNEGSKA (reference sequence). V lost 5 bases and J 3 bases, leaving 10 bases between the germline ends. Sequencing was done on a sample of PBMCs or a T cell subset sorted from them (not recorded which). This clonotype was obtained from an adult woman who had mild COVID-19 (a few samples of this study predate the infection). Cell type and time point are not known. The V gene is TRBV20-1, the J gene TRBJ2-5; D might be TRBD1 (6 bases). CDR3 amino acids: CSALTGKETQYF. The CDR3 coding sequence is TGCAGTGCTTTAACAGGGAAAGAGACCCAGTACTTC.